This is a list of T cell receptor beta chains from one sample in a study of blood T cell repertoires in COVID-19. The method was immunoSEQ multiplex PCR; TCRdb's version includes in-frame clones alone and lacks a portion of them. The table shows about 430,000 clones, with around 90% occurring only once. The sequencing input was peripheral blood. All receptors derive from a man between 18 and 29 years old with COVID-19, enrolled during active disease. Each CDR3 is given with its conserved first and last residue. D genes are given only for firm matches. Rows give clone size only sometimes, using once, few, many, or a class for an expanded clone.

v_call	d_call	clone_size	j_call	cdr3_nt	cdr3_aa
TRBV6-4	TRBD1	-	TRBJ1-2	TGTGCCAGCAGTGACTTGCGACAGGGGCTGGTGAACTATGGCTACACCTTC	CASSDLRQGLVNYGYTF
TRBV12-3/TRBV12-4	-	once	TRBJ1-1	TGTGCCAGCAGCGGGGCCGGAGGGACTGAAGCTTTCTTT	CASSGAGGTEAFF
TRBV3-1/TRBV3-2	-	-	TRBJ1-3	TGTGCCAGCAGCCAAGTTGGACAGAGGAACACCATATATTTT	CASSQVGQRNTIYF
TRBV2	TRBD2	-	TRBJ2-5	TGTGCCAGCAGTGAGGAGCGGGGGGTTAAAGAGACCCAGTACTTC	CASSEERGVKETQYF
TRBV2	TRBD2	-	TRBJ2-7	TGTGCCAGCAGTGATGTGGGACTAGCGGGAGCCTACGAGCAGTACTTC	CASSDVGLAGAYEQYF
TRBV7-9	TRBD1	-	TRBJ2-3	TGTGCCAGCAGCTTGGTCGCAGGGGGCGAAGATACGCAGTATTTT	CASSLVAGGEDTQYF
TRBV7-2	-	-	TRBJ1-2	TGTGCCAGCAGCTCTCCCCTGGGGGGGAGGGGCTATGGCTACACCTTC	CASSSPLGGRGYGYTF
TRBV2	TRBD1	-	TRBJ1-2	TGTGCCAGCAGGGAAACAGGGGGCAAAGGAGGCTACACCTTC	CASRETGGKGGYTF
TRBV2	-	once	TRBJ1-6	TGTGCCAGCGATGGGACTGGGCATGGGAGTTCACCCCTCCACTTT	CASDGTGHGSSPLHF
TRBV28	TRBD1	few	TRBJ1-2	TGTGCCAGCAGTTTGTCTTCGACAGGGTGGAGGGGCTACACCTTC	CASSLSSTGWRGYTF
TRBV5-5	TRBD2	once	TRBJ2-1	TGTGCCAGCAGCTTGGGGCTAGCGGGGAGGGAGCAGTTCTTC	CASSLGLAGREQFF
TRBV2	TRBD1	-	TRBJ1-5	TGTGCCAGCAGTCTTACAGGGGCCCAGAATCAGCCCCAGCATTTT	CASSLTGAQNQPQHF
TRBV5-4	TRBD1	-	TRBJ1-6	TGTGCCAGCAGCTTGCCGACAGGGCGTACTAATTCACCCCTCCACTTT	CASSLPTGRTNSPLHF
TRBV5-5	-	few	TRBJ1-2	TGTGCCAGCAAAGGCCCGGACAGCTTAGCTAACTATGGCTACACCTTC	CASKGPDSLANYGYTF
TRBV2	-	-	TRBJ1-2	TGTGCCAGCGATAAAAAAGCGGGCGATGGCTACACCTTC	CASDKKAGDGYTF
TRBV11-2	TRBD1	-	TRBJ1-4	TGTGCCAGCAGCTTAGACGTTTTTCGACAGGGATCTGAAAAACTGTTTTTT	CASSLDVFRQGSEKLFF
TRBV24-1	-	-	TRBJ1-2	TGTGCCACCAGTGATTCTCGACAGTTCTATGGCTACACCTTC	CATSDSRQFYGYTF
TRBV6-6	-	few	TRBJ2-3	TGTGCCAGCAGTTACCCAGGGTCAGATACGCAGTATTTT	CASSYPGSDTQYF
TRBV19	TRBD2	-	TRBJ2-3	TGTGCCAGTAACCGAGCCCCGACTAGCGGGAGGAGCACAGATACGCAGTATTTT	CASNRAPTSGRSTDTQYF
TRBV19	TRBD2	-	TRBJ2-2	TGTGCCAGCCTCTGGACTAGAACTGGGGAGCTGTTTTTT	CASLWTRTGELFF
TRBV24-1	TRBD1	-	TRBJ2-2	TGTGCCACCAGTGACCCTGTCGGGGGACAGGGTTCTAACACCGGGGAGCTGTTTTTT	CATSDPVGGQGSNTGELFF
TRBV5-1	TRBD2	-	TRBJ2-7	TGCGCCAGCAGCTCGTTAGCGGGAGGAGGCTACGAGCAGTACTTC	CASSSLAGGGYEQYF
TRBV6-1	TRBD2	-	TRBJ2-2	TGTGCCAGCAGTGACAGGGGACTAGCCTCGAACACCGGGGAGCTGTTTTTT	CASSDRGLASNTGELFF
TRBV15	-	-	TRBJ2-2	TGTGCCACCAGCACCTCGCCAGACATAGAGCTGTTTTTT	CATSTSPDIELFF
TRBV30	-	-	TRBJ1-1	TGTGCCTGGACCCCCGACCGGGGCACTGAAGCTTTCTTT	CAWTPDRGTEAFF
TRBV5-1	-	few	TRBJ1-1	TGCGCCACCAGAGCTGGACAAACGAACACTGAAGCTTTCTTT	CATRAGQTNTEAFF
TRBV7-7	TRBD2	-	TRBJ2-1	TGTGCTAGCAGCCCGTTGGGGGCGGGAGGCCAGGATGAGCAGTTCTTC	CASSPLGAGGQDEQFF
TRBV10-3	TRBD2	-	TRBJ2-3	TGTGCCATCAGTGAGCGACTAGCGGGAGATACAGATACGCAGTATTTT	CAISERLAGDTDTQYF
TRBV11-2	TRBD1	-	TRBJ2-7	TGTGCCAGCAGCTTGAACATGGACAGGAGAGGGACCTACGAGCAGTACTTC	CASSLNMDRRGTYEQYF
TRBV19	-	-	TRBJ1-1	TGTGCCAGTAGTTCTACAGGGTTGAACACTGAAGCTTTCTTT	CASSSTGLNTEAFF
TRBV15	TRBD1	once	TRBJ1-1	TGTGCCACCAGCAGAGGACAGGGGGGAAGGAACACTGAAGCTTTCTTT	CATSRGQGGRNTEAFF
TRBV2	TRBD2	-	TRBJ2-7	TGTGCCAGCAGTGGACTAGCGGGAGGGCCTGGGGAGCAGTACTTC	CASSGLAGGPGEQYF
TRBV7-2	-	-	TRBJ1-2	TGTGCCAGCAGTTCGAATCGGGGATCTTATGGCTACACCTTC	CASSSNRGSYGYTF
TRBV5-1	TRBD2	-	TRBJ2-7	TGCGCCAGCAGCCGTTCCCCTAGCGGGAGGACCCACGAGCAGTACTTC	CASSRSPSGRTHEQYF
TRBV6-6	-	-	TRBJ1-2	TGTGCCAGCAGTTACTCGGGCAGGGCAGATGGCTACACCTTC	CASSYSGRADGYTF
TRBV18	-	-	TRBJ2-1	TGTGCCAGCTCACCAGGAGACGAGCAGTTCTTC	CASSPGDEQFF
TRBV2	TRBD1	once	TRBJ1-4	TGTGCCAGCAGCGTTGGGACAGTAGATGAAAAACTGTTTTTT	CASSVGTVDEKLFF
TRBV4-1	-	-	TRBJ2-7	TGCGCCAGCAGCCAAGACAGGGGTACCTACGAGCAGTACTTC	CASSQDRGTYEQYF
TRBV10-1	-	-	TRBJ1-4	TGCGCCAGCAGTGATCCCCGAAGGGGGGAAAAACTGTTTTTT	CASSDPRRGEKLFF
TRBV27	TRBD1	-	TRBJ2-1	TGTGCCAGCCCGCGGGACAGGAAGCCGAATGAGCAGTTCTTC	CASPRDRKPNEQFF
TRBV19	TRBD2	-	TRBJ2-3	TGTGCCAGTAGTACGGGGGGGCGAGATACGCAGTATTTT	CASSTGGRDTQYF
TRBV2	TRBD2	-	TRBJ2-5	TGTGCCAGCAGTCTAGCGGAGATACAAGAGACCCAGTACTTC	CASSLAEIQETQYF
TRBV6-5	TRBD2	-	TRBJ2-7	TGTGCAGTAGGACTAGCTCACTACGAGCAGTACTTC	CAVGLAHYEQYF
TRBV11-3	-	-	TRBJ2-1	TGTGCCAGCAGACAACCGACCGGGGGTTTAGGCAATGAGCAGTTCTTC	CASRQPTGGLGNEQFF
TRBV9	TRBD2	once	TRBJ2-5	TGTGCCAGCAGCGTAGCTAGCGGGGGCGTCCAAGAGACCCAGTACTTC	CASSVASGGVQETQYF
TRBV2	TRBD1	-	TRBJ1-1	TGTGCCAGCAAGGACCAGATCAGAGGGGGCGGCGAGATTGATGAAGCTTTCTTT	CASKDQIRGGGEIDEAFF
TRBV21-1	-	-	TRBJ1-5	TGTGCCAGCAGCAAAGGGGGACAGGAGACAAGACGCAATCAGCCCCAGCATTTT	CASSKGGQETRRNQPQHF
TRBV7-2	-	-	TRBJ1-1	TGTGCCAGCAGCTTGGGACTGACCACTGAAGCTTTCTTT	CASSLGLTTEAFF
TRBV5-4	TRBD2	once	TRBJ2-3	TGTGCCAGCCAGACTAGCGGGAGCACAGATACGCAGTATTTT	CASQTSGSTDTQYF
TRBV24-1	-	-	TRBJ1-1	TGTGCCACCAGGGGGGGAGGGGGTAACACTGAAGCTTTCTTT	CATRGGGGNTEAFF
TRBV7-9	-	-	TRBJ2-3	TGTGCCAGCAGCCCCCGACAAGCTAGCACAGATACGCAGTATTTT	CASSPRQASTDTQYF
TRBV24-1	TRBD1	-	TRBJ2-2	TGTGCCACCAGTGAGGCCGACAGGGGGGACACCGGGGAGCTGTTTTTT	CATSEADRGDTGELFF